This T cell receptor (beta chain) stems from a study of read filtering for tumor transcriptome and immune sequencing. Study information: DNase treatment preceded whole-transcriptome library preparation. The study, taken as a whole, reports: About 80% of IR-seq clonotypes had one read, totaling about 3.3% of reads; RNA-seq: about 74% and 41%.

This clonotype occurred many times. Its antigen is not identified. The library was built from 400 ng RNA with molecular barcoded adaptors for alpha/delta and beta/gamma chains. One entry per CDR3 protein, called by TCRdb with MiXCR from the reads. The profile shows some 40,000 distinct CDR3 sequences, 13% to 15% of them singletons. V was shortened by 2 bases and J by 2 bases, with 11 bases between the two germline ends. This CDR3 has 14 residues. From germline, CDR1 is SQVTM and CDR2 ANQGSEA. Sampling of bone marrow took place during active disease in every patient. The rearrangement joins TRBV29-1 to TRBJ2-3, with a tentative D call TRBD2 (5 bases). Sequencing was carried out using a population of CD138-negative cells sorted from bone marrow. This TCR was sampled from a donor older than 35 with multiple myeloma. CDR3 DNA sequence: TGCAGCGTTGAATGGGAGCGGTCCACAGATACGCAGTATTTT. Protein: CSVEWERSTDTQYF.